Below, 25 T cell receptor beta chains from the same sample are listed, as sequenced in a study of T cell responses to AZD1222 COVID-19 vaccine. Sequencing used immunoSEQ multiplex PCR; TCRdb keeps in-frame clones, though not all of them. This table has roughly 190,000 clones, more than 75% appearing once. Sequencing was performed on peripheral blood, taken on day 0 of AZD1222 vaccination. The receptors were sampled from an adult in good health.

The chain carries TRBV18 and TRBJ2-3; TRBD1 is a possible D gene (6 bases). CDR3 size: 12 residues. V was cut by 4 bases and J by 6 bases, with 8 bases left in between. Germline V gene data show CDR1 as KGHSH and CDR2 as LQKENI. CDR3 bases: TGTGCCAGCTCACTACAGGGTGATACGCAGTATTTT. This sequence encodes CASSLQGDTQYF.

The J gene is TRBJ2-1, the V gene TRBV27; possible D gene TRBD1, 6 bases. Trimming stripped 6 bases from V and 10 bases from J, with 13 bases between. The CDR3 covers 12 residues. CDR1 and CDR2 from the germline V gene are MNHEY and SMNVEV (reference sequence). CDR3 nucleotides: TGTGCCAGCAGCGGAGACAGGTCAGAGCAGTTCTTC. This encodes CASSGDRSEQFF.

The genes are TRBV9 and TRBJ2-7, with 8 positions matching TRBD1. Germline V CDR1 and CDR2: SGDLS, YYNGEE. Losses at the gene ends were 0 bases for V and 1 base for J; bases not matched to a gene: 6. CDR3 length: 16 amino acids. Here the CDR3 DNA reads TGTGCCAGCAGCGTAGGGGGGACAGGCTTATCCTACGAGCAGTACTTC. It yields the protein CASSVGGTGLSYEQYF. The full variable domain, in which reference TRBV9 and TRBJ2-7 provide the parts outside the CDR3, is DSGVTQTPKHLITATGQRVTLRCSPRSGDLSVYWYQQSLDQGLQFLIQYYNGEERAKGNILERFSAQQFPDLHSELNLSSLELGDSALYFCASSVGGTGLSYEQYFGPGTRLTVT.

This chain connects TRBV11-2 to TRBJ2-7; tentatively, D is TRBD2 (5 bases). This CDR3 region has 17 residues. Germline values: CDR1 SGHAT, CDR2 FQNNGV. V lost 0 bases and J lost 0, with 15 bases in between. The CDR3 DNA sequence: TGTGCCAGCAGCTTAGATCGGTCGGGGAAAACCTCCTACGAGCAGTACTTC. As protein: CASSLDRSGKTSYEQYF.

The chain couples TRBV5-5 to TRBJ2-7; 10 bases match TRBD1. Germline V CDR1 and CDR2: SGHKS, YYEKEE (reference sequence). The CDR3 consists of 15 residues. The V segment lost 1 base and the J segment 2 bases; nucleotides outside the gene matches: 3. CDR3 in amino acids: CASSLRDRGPYEQYF. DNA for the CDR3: TGTGCCAGCAGCTTGCGGGACAGGGGACCCTACGAGCAGTACTTC. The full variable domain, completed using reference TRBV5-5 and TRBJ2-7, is DAGVTQSPTHLIKTRGQQVTLRCSPISGHKSVSWYQQVLGQGPQFIFQYYEKEERGRGNFPDRFSARQFPNYSSELNVNALLLGDSALYLCASSLRDRGPYEQYFGPGTRLTVT.

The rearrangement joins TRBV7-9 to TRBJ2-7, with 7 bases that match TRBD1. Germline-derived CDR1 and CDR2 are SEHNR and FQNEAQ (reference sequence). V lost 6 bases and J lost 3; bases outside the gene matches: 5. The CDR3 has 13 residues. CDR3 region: CASRGTVNYEQYF. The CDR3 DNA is TGTGCCAGCAGAGGGACAGTAAACTACGAGCAGTACTTC. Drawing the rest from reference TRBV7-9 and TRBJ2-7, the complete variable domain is DTGVSQNPRHKITKRGQNVTFRCDPISEHNRLYWYRQTLGQGPEFLTYFQNEAQLEKSRLLSDRFSAERPKGSFSTLEIQRTEQGDSAMYLCASRGTVNYEQYFGPGTRLTVT.

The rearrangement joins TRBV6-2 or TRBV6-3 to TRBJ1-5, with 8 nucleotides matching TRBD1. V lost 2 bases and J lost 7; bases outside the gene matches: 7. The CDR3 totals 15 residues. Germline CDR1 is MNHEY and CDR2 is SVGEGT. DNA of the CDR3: TGTGCCAGCAGTTACACCAGGACAGGGCGGCAGCCCCAGCATTTT. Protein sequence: CASSYTRTGRQPQHF.

The CDR3 coding sequence is TGTGCTAGTGGCAATTGGGGTCAGCCCCAGCATTTT. This sequence encodes CASGNWGQPQHF. The chain combines TRBV12-5 with TRBJ1-5; D is ambiguous. This CDR3 is 12 amino acids long. Germline lookup yields CDR1 LGHNT and CDR2 FRNRAP. V gave up 6 bases and J gave up 6 bases, with 9 bases separating them.

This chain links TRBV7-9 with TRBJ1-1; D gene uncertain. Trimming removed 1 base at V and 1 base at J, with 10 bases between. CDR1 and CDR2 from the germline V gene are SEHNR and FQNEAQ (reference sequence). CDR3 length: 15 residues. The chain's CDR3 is CASSLGEGWNTEAFF. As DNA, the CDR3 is TGTGCCAGCAGCTTAGGAGAGGGTTGGAACACTGAAGCTTTCTTT.

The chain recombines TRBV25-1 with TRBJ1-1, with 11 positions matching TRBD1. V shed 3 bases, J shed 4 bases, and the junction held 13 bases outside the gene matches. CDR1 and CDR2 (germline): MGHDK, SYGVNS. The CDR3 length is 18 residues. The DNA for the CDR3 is TGTGCCAGCAGTGAGTGGGGGACAGGGGGGATGGTAGGCACTGAAGCTTTCTTT. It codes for CASSEWGTGGMVGTEAFF. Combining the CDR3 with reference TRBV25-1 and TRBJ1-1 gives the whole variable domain EADIYQTPRYLVIGTGKKITLECSQTMGHDKMYWYQQDPGMELHLIHYSYGVNSTEKGDLSSESTVSRIRTEHFPLTLESARPSHTSQYLCASSEWGTGGMVGTEAFFGQGTRLTVV.

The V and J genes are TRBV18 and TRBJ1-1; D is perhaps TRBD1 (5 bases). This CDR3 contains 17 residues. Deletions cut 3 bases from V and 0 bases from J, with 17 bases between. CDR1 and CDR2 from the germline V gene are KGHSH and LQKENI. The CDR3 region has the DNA TGTGCCAGCTCACCCCCAGCCGCGGGGCCGATGAACACTGAAGCTTTCTTT. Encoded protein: CASSPPAAGPMNTEAFF.

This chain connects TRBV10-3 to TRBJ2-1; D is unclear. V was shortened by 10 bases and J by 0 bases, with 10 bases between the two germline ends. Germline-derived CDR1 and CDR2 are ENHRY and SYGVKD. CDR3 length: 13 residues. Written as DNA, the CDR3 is TGTGCCACAGGCACGATCTCCTACAATGAGCAGTTCTTC. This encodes CATGTISYNEQFF.

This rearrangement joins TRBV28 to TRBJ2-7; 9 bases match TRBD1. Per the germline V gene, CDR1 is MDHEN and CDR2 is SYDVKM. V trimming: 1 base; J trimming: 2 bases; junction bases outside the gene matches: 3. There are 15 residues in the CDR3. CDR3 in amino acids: CASSLLTGGTYEQYF. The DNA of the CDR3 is TGTGCCAGCAGTTTATTGACAGGGGGGACCTACGAGCAGTACTTC.

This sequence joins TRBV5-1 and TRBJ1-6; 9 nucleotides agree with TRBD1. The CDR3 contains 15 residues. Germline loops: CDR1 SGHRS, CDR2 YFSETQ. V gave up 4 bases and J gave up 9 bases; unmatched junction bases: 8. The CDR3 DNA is TGCGCCAGCAGCCAAGGTGGGACAGGGTCTTCACCCCTCCACTTT. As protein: CASSQGGTGSSPLHF.

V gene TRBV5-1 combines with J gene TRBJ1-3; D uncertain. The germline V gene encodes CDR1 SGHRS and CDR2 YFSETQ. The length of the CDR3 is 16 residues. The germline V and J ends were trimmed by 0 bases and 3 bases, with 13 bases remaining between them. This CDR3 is CASSLAGGGYGNTIYF. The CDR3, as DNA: TGCGCCAGCAGCTTGGCTGGTGGAGGTTATGGAAACACCATATATTTT.

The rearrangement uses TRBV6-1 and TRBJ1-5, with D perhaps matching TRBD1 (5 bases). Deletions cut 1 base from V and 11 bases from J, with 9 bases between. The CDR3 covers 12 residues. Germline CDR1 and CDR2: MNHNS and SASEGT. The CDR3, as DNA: TGTGCCAGCAGTGAAGGTTGGGGGACCCAGCATTTT. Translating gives CASSEGWGTQHF.

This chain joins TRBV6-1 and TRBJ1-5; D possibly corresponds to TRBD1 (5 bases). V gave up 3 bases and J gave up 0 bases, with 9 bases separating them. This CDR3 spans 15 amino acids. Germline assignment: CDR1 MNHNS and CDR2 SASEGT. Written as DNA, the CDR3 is TGTGCCAGCAGTGAGGGACGTAATAGCAATCAGCCCCAGCATTTT. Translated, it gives CASSEGRNSNQPQHF.

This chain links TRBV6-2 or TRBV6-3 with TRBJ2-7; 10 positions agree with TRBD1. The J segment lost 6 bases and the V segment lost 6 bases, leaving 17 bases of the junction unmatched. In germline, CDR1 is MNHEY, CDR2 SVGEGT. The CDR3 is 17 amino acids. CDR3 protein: CASSLGAPGTGESEQYF. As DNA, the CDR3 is TGTGCCAGCAGCCTCGGAGCCCCCGGGACAGGGGAAAGCGAGCAGTACTTC.

The CDR3 bases are TGTGCCAGCAGCTTTCAAGGCGCAGATACGCAGTATTTT. This gives the protein CASSFQGADTQYF. The chain employs TRBV5-6 and TRBJ2-3; no definite D call. The CDR3 sequence is 13 residues long. CDR1 SGHDT and CDR2 YYEEEE come from the germline V gene. Deletions cut 2 bases from V and 4 bases from J, with 8 bases between.

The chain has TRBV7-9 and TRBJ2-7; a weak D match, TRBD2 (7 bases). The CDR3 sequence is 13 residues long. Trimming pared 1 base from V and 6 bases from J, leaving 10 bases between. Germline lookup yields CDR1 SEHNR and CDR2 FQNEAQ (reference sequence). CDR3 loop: CASSLEGGVEQYF. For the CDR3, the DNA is TGTGCCAGCAGCTTAGAAGGGGGGGTCGAGCAGTACTTC.

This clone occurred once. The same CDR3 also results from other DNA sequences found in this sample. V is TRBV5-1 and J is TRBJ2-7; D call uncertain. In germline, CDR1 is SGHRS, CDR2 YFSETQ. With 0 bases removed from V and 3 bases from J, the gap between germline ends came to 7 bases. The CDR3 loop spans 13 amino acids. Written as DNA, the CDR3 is TGCGCCAGCAGCTTGGCTCAGAGCTACGAGCAGTACTTC. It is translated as CASSLAQSYEQYF.

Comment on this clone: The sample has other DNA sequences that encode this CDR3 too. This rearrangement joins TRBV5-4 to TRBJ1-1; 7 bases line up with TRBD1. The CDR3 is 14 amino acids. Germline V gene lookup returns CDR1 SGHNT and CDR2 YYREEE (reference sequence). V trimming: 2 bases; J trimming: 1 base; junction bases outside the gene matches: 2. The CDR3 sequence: CASSLGGRNTEAFF. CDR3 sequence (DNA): TGTGCCAGCAGCTTAGGGGGCCGGAACACTGAAGCTTTCTTT. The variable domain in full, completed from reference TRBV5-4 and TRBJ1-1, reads ETGVTQSPTHLIKTRGQQVTLRCSSQSGHNTVSWYQQALGQGPQFIFQYYREEENGRGNFPPRFSGLQFPNYSSELNVNALELDDSALYLCASSLGGRNTEAFFGQGTRLTVV.

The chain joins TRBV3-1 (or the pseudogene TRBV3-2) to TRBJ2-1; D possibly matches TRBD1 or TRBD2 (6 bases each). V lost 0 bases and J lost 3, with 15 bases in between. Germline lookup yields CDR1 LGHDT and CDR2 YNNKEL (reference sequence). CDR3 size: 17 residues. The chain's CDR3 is CASSQDVGGPSYNEQFF. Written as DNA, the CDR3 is TGTGCCAGCAGCCAAGACGTAGGGGGGCCTAGCTACAATGAGCAGTTCTTC.

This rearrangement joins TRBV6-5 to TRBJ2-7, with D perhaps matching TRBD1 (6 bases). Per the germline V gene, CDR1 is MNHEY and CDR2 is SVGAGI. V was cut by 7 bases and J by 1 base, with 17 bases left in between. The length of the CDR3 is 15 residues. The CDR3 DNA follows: TGTGCCAGCACCTTGACAGGCAGATCTTCCTACGAGCAGTACTTC. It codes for CASTLTGRSSYEQYF.

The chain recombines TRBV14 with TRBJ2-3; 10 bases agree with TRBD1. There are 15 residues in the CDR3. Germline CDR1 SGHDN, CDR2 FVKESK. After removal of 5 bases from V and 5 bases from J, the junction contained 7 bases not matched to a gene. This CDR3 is CASSSGTGDVDTQYF. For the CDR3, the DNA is TGTGCCAGCAGCTCCGGGACAGGGGATGTAGATACGCAGTATTTT.